This section outlines one T cell receptor beta chain sequence together with its context. The antigen is unknown. CDR1 SGHVS and CDR2 FQNEAQ come from the germline V gene. The CDR3 is 14 amino acids. V shed 6 bases and J shed 0 bases, with 12 bases lying between them. The entry originates in a study of neoadjuvant nivolumab and ipilimumab in lung cancer. Overall study: The combination arm added day-1 ipilimumab 1 mg/kg to nivolumab 3 mg/kg on days 1, 15, 29.

Sequencing used immunoSEQ multiplex PCR; TCRdb keeps in-frame clones, though not all of them. The sample has approximately 29,000 clones; approximately 90% are singletons. Study-wide results and caveats: Resected tumors had greater TCR richness and clonality than uninvolved lung.

The sample was peripheral blood, taken after neoadjuvant nivolumab, alone or with ipilimumab, at or shortly before surgery. The chain recombines TRBV7-8 with TRBJ2-7, with D maybe TRBD1 (6 bases). This TCR derives from an adult with non-small cell lung cancer. The CDR3: CASSRQVLSYEQYF. The CDR3 nucleotides are TGTGCCAGCAGTCGACAGGTCCTCTCCTACGAGCAGTACTTC.